This T cell receptor beta chain originates from a study of T cell changes during pregnancy in multiple sclerosis. The germline V and J ends were trimmed by 2 bases and 1 base, with 8 bases remaining between them. CDR1 is SGHVS and CDR2 is FNYEAQ in the germline V gene. The CDR3 totals 14 residues. This table comes from immunoSEQ multiplex PCR, and its TCRdb copy is limited to in-frame clones, with some not included. The table has tens of thousands of clones, more than 90% seen once. Source: CD4+ T cells from peripheral blood mononuclear cells, taken in the first trimester of pregnancy. This chain links TRBV7-6 with TRBJ2-5, with a possible D match to TRBD1 (6 bases). This TCR came from a female donor with multiple sclerosis, enrolled in a pregnancy study. Written as DNA, the CDR3 is TGTGCCAGCAGCTTAATACAGGGCCAAGAGACCCAGTACTTC. Translation gives CASSLIQGQETQYF.